The 23 T cell receptor beta chains presented below share a single source sample, sequenced in a study of blood T cells in healthy people across ages. The use of a sample-barcoded 5' primer and a J-beta primer mix characterized a second PCR of about 6 to 12 cycles. MiXCR was run by TCRdb on the 5' RACE reads, yielding one entry per CDR3 protein. Of more than 800,000 distinct CDR3 sequences listed, 35% to 55% are singletons. The sample consisted of blood. Source of these receptors: a woman aged 60-75 years in good health.

The V and J genes are TRBV7-8 and TRBJ2-5; 7 bases agree with TRBD1. Germline V gives CDR1 SGHVS, CDR2 FQNEAQ. CDR3 length equals 12 residues. Unmatched junction bases numbered 7, after V lost 9 bases and J lost 6 bases. DNA for the CDR3: TGTGCCAGTAGACAGGGTGGCAAGACCCAGTACTTC. Protein sequence: CASRQGGKTQYF.

V gene TRBV14 combines with J gene TRBJ2-1; D remains ambiguous. The CDR3 length is 14 residues. V was trimmed by 3 bases and J by 5 bases, leaving 11 bases between them. CDR1 and CDR2 from the germline V gene are SGHDN and FVKESK. The CDR3 region has the DNA TGTGCCAGCAGCCAGGATCTAGACGACAATGAGCAGTTCTTC. As protein: CASSQDLDDNEQFF.

CDR3 protein: CSARAGGGSSYNSPLHF. Written as DNA, the CDR3 is TGCAGTGCTAGAGCGGGAGGGGGGAGCTCCTATAATTCACCCCTCCACTTT. V is TRBV20-1 and J is TRBJ1-6; D may be TRBD1 (6 bases). V lost 1 base, J lost 0 bases, and 13 bases lay in between. CDR1 is DFQATT, CDR2 SNEGSKA, per germline (reference sequence). CDR3 length: 17 amino acids.

The chain has TRBV9 and TRBJ2-3; a weak D match, TRBD2 (5 bases). The V and J ends lost 0 bases and 1 base respectively, with 12 bases between them. The germline V gene encodes CDR1 SGDLS and CDR2 YYNGEE. The CDR3 loop spans 16 amino acids. CDR3 coding DNA: TGTGCCAGCAGCGTAGATACAACTAGTCGCACAGATACGCAGTATTTT. It translates to CASSVDTTSRTDTQYF.

This clonotype showed up just a few times. This chain joins TRBV6-6 and TRBJ2-7; D remains unclear. Germline V gene sequence: CDR1 MNHNY, CDR2 SVGAGI (reference sequence). The CDR3 runs to 14 residues. V lost 6 bases to trimming and J lost 2 bases, with 14 bases between them. CDR3: CASSLSGIAYEQYF. The CDR3 DNA reads as TGTGCCAGCAGCCTTAGTGGGATTGCCTACGAGCAGTACTTC.

The chain carries TRBV7-3 and TRBJ1-1; TRBD1 might be the D (6 bases). V was cut by 0 bases and J by 6 bases, with 14 bases left in between. The CDR3 is made up of 15 amino acids. Germline assignment: CDR1 SGHTA and CDR2 FQGTGA. Here the CDR3 reads CASSLTAGEEAEAFF. CDR3 sequence (DNA): TGTGCCAGCAGCTTAACGGCAGGGGAAGAGGCTGAAGCTTTCTTT.

This clonotype was observed a few times. This sequence joins TRBV20-1 and TRBJ2-7; D ambiguous. Germline CDR1 is DFQATT and CDR2 is SNEGSKA (reference sequence). Trimming stripped 4 bases from V and 1 base from J, with 8 bases between. This CDR3 has 12 amino acids. The CDR3 nucleotides read TGCAGTGCTAACCAACTTTCCTACGAGCAGTACTTC. This gives the protein CSANQLSYEQYF.

This chain links TRBV9 with TRBJ1-4; D not certain. This CDR3 has 15 amino acids. Germline lookup yields CDR1 SGDLS and CDR2 YYNGEE. Trimming took off 4 bases at V and 3 bases at J, with 13 bases between the two ends. CDR3 in amino acids: CASSRLFGSNEKLFF. The DNA for the CDR3 is TGTGCCAGCAGCCGTCTCTTTGGTTCTAATGAAAAACTGTTTTTT. The full variable domain, completed using reference TRBV9 and TRBJ1-4, is DSGVTQTPKHLITATGQRVTLRCSPRSGDLSVYWYQQSLDQGLQFLIQYYNGEERAKGNILERFSAQQFPDLHSELNLSSLELGDSALYFCASSRLFGSNEKLFFGSGTQLSVL.

This clonotype was recorded a few times. The rearrangement uses TRBV27 and TRBJ2-4; 10 nucleotides match TRBD2. The CDR3 is made up of 21 amino acids. Germline-derived CDR1 and CDR2 are MNHEY and SMNVEV (reference sequence). J lost 0 bases, V lost 5 bases, and 19 bases had no gene match. CDR3 amino acids: CASSPLGAGGPRGLAKNIQYF. The CDR3 nucleotides read TGTGCCAGCAGTCCCCTCGGAGCGGGAGGGCCCAGGGGTCTAGCCAAAAACATTCAGTACTTC.

The chain uses TRBV5-1 and TRBJ1-1; D gene ambiguous. V was cut by 4 bases and J by 1 base, with 11 bases left in between. Germline CDR1 is SGHRS and CDR2 is YFSETQ. The CDR3 is made up of 14 amino acids. The CDR3 DNA follows: TGCGCCAGCAGCATTAACACGGGGAACACTGAAGCTTTCTTT. It specifies CASSINTGNTEAFF.

This clonotype occurred a few times. The genes are TRBV6-2 or TRBV6-3 and TRBJ2-7; 14 positions agree with TRBD2. In germline, CDR1 is MNHEY, CDR2 SVGEGT. The CDR3 has 17 residues. Trimming at V came to 5 bases and at J to 4 bases, leaving 10 bases not matched to a gene. The CDR3 loop reads CASSTATGTSGRYEQYF. CDR3 sequence (DNA): TGTGCCAGCAGTACGGCAACCGGGACTAGCGGGAGATACGAGCAGTACTTC.

The rearrangement joins TRBV10-3 to TRBJ2-7, with 7 bases lining up with TRBD1. CDR3 length: 15 amino acids. J lost 3 bases, V lost 5 bases, and 10 bases had no gene match. The germline V gene encodes CDR1 ENHRY and CDR2 SYGVKD. The CDR3 spells CAISKWGTVNYEQYF. The CDR3, as DNA: TGTGCCATCAGTAAGTGGGGGACAGTAAACTACGAGCAGTACTTC.

This chain uses TRBV7-9 with TRBJ2-7, with TRBD1 identical over 8 bases. The CDR3 totals 19 residues. V lost 3 bases, J lost 5 bases, and 21 bases stayed unmatched. Germline CDR1 SEHNR, CDR2 FQNEAQ (reference sequence). The CDR3 loop reads CASSFKYRDRRPGFDEQYF. The CDR3 DNA sequence: TGTGCCAGCAGCTTTAAATATCGGGACAGGCGGCCGGGGTTCGACGAGCAGTACTTC.

The gene calls are TRBV2 and TRBJ2-7; TRBD2 might be the D (5 bases). Germline CDR1 and CDR2: SNHLY and FYNNEI. There are 14 residues in the CDR3. V lost 7 bases, J lost 7 bases, and 20 bases lay in between. CDR3 sequence: CASKFVEVYNEQYF. CDR3 sequence (DNA): TGTGCCAGCAAGTTTGTGGAGGTCTACAATGAGCAGTACTTC.

This chain uses TRBV15 with TRBJ2-3; D possibly matches TRBD1 or TRBD2 (6 bases each). Deletions cut 0 bases from V and 4 bases from J, with 14 bases between. The CDR3 is 16 residues long. Germline V gives CDR1 LNHNV, CDR2 YYDKDF (reference sequence). The CDR3 loop is CATSREGLKGADTQYF. In DNA form, the CDR3 reads TGTGCCACCAGCAGAGAGGGACTCAAGGGGGCAGATACGCAGTATTTT. The variable domain in full, completed from reference TRBV15 and TRBJ2-3, reads DAMVIQNPRYQVTQFGKPVTLSCSQTLNHNVMYWYQQKSSQAPKLLFHYYDKDFNNEADTPDNFQSRRPNTSFCFLDIRSPGLGDTAMYLCATSREGLKGADTQYFGPGTRLTVL.

The gene calls are TRBV28 and TRBJ2-1, with D unresolved. The CDR3 is made up of 13 amino acids. From germline, CDR1 is MDHEN and CDR2 SYDVKM. V gave up 5 bases and J gave up 4 bases, with 9 bases separating them. The DNA for the CDR3 is TGTGCCAGCAGTGCCACGGCGTACAATGAGCAGTTCTTC. It specifies CASSATAYNEQFF.

The genes are TRBV12-3 or TRBV12-4 and TRBJ2-7; TRBD1 is a possible D gene (6 bases). The CDR3 sequence is 15 residues long. The V end was cut by 1 base, the J end by 1 base, with 11 bases between. CDR3 bases: TGTGCCAGCAGTTTAGGTCGGACAGAGTCCTACGAGCAGTACTTC. Amino acid sequence: CASSLGRTESYEQYF.

The chain links TRBV7-2 to TRBJ2-5, with unresolved D. CDR1 and CDR2 from the germline V gene are SGHTA and FQGNSA. This CDR3 region has 15 residues. Trimming left V 3 bases short and J 2 bases short, with 13 bases between. CDR3 residues: CASSLYFIIQETQYF. CDR3 bases: TGTGCCAGCAGCTTGTATTTTATAATTCAAGAGACCCAGTACTTC.

This CDR3 reads CASSPWTSGKYNEQFF. The CDR3 DNA is TGTGCCAGCAGTCCCTGGACTAGCGGGAAGTACAATGAGCAGTTCTTC. V gene TRBV28 combines with J gene TRBJ2-1, with TRBD2 matching over 12 bases. The germline gives CDR1 MDHEN, CDR2 SYDVKM. CDR3 size: 16 residues. V gave up 5 bases and J gave up 4 bases; unmatched junction bases: 6. Based on the CDR3 plus reference TRBV28 and TRBJ2-1, the full variable domain is DVKVTQSSRYLVKRTGEKVFLECVQDMDHENMFWYRQDPGLGLRLIYFSYDVKMKEKGDIPEGYSVSREKKERFSLILESASTNQTSMYLCASSPWTSGKYNEQFFGPGTRLTVL.

This clonotype was counted only a few times. V usage is TRBV7-8 and J usage is TRBJ2-1, with a possible D match to TRBD1 (5 bases). Trimming pared 1 base from V and 12 bases from J, leaving 13 bases between. This CDR3 contains 13 residues. CDR1 SGHVS and CDR2 FQNEAQ come from the germline V gene. This chain's CDR3 is CASSLGPARGQFF. CDR3 DNA sequence: TGTGCCAGCAGCTTAGGGCCCGCTAGGGGGCAGTTCTTC.

The chain links TRBV5-1 to TRBJ2-1; D might be TRBD2 (5 bases). This CDR3 contains 16 residues. Germline V gives CDR1 SGHRS, CDR2 YFSETQ. Trimming took 0 bases from V and 6 from J, leaving 16 bases between them. CDR3 DNA: TGCGCCAGCAGCTTGGGTAGCGCTTTCCTTTCCAATGAGCAGTTCTTC. Amino acids: CASSLGSAFLSNEQFF.

V usage is TRBV20-1 and J usage is TRBJ2-7; D tentatively reads TRBD1 or TRBD2 (5 bases each). The length of the CDR3 is 14 residues. The germline CDR1 and CDR2 sequences are DFQATT and SNEGSKA (reference sequence). Trimming pared 5 bases from V and 2 bases from J, leaving 16 bases between. The CDR3 DNA is TGCAGTGCTCTTCCCGGGGCCACCACCTACGAGCAGTACTTC. It is translated as CSALPGATTYEQYF.

This clonotype was observed a handful of times. The genes are TRBV6-7 and TRBJ2-1; tentative D call: TRBD1 (5 bases). TRBV6-7 is given ORF status, its function remaining uncertain. With 7 bases removed from V and 5 bases from J, the gap between germline ends came to 21 bases. The CDR3 spans 16 residues. The CDR3 coding sequence is TGTGCCAGCACCCGAAAGGGTGCAGGGTACCACAATGAGCAGTTCTTC. Protein product: CASTRKGAGYHNEQFF.